This T cell receptor (beta chain) is from a study of neurological immune-mediated disorders. This clonotype was seen repeatedly, ten times or more. Per the germline V gene, CDR1 is SGHRS and CDR2 is YFSETQ. The CDR3 extends over 14 amino acids. The V end was cut by 0 bases, the J end by 5 bases, with 12 bases between. The cDNA was synthesized by means of template-switch 5'RACE, which was carried out with 10-nucleotide random UMIs. MiXCR was run by TCRdb on the 5' RACE reads, yielding one entry per CDR3 protein. The repertoire holds fewer than 40,000 distinct CDR3 sequences, with roughly 5% as singletons.

This sequence originates from a man aged 18 to 30 in good health. The chain uses TRBV5-1 and TRBJ2-7, with D tentatively TRBD1 (6 bases). Sequencing used CD4+ T cells from blood. CDR3 region: CASSLAQGSNEQYF. In DNA form, the CDR3 reads TGCGCCAGCAGCTTGGCTCAGGGGTCAAACGAGCAGTACTTC.